The rows below give T cell receptor beta chains drawn from one sample of a study of T-cell reconstitution after alpha-beta-depleted transplantation in children. Each CDR3 protein is one row after TCRdb ran MiXCR on the PCR reads. The sample includes around 490,000 distinct CDR3 sequences, roughly 10% seen only once; the top ten take 12% to 15%. The sample here was PBMCs, mostly from graft donor cells, taken 180 days after TCRalphabeta/CD19-depleted stem cell transplant. Receptor source: a female patient aged 2-9 years who had a stem cell transplant for aplastic anemia, so the T cells may come from the graft donor. Each CDR3 is given with its conserved first and last residue. A D gene is named only where the DNA matches it firmly. Clone size is not always given. Where it is, it says once, few, many or a class for expanded clones.

j_call v_call clone_size d_call cdr3_nt cdr3_aa
TRBJ2-5 TRBV12-3/TRBV12-4 many - TGTGCCAGCAGTTCCGACGGACAGCGGGATCAAGAGACCCAGTACTTC CASSSDGQRDQETQYF
TRBJ1-5 TRBV20-1 - TRBD1 TGCAGTGCTAGGGAGACAGGGCTTCAGCCCCAGCATTTT CSARETGLQPQHF
TRBJ2-1 TRBV11-1 few TRBD2 TGTGCCAGCAGCGTACTACCGGGACTAGCGGGATTTCCACCCTACAATGAGCAGTTCTTC CASSVLPGLAGFPPYNEQFF
TRBJ1-5 TRBV7-9 few - TGTGCCAGCAGCTTAGAGGGGATGGGCAATCAGCCCCAGCATTTT CASSLEGMGNQPQHF
TRBJ2-7 TRBV19 - - TGTGCCAGGGGCCCGAGACGGAGCTCCTACGAGCAGTACTTC CARGPRRSSYEQYF
TRBJ2-7 TRBV18 few TRBD2 TGTGCCAGCTCCCCACCGGGGAGGCTAGCGGATGTCTACGAGCAGTACTTC CASSPPGRLADVYEQYF
TRBJ2-4 TRBV9 - TRBD2 TGTGCCAGCAGTCATGGACTAGCGGGAGAGGGGGCCAAAAACATTCAGTACTTC CASSHGLAGEGAKNIQYF
TRBJ2-3 TRBV20-1 - TRBD2 TGCAGAGGACTAGCGGGAAACACAGATACGCAGTATTTT CRGLAGNTDTQYF
TRBJ2-7 TRBV7-8 - TRBD1 TGTGCCAGCAGCTCCTTCGACAGGGGGGAGCAGTACTTC CASSSFDRGEQYF
TRBJ1-2 TRBV24-1 few TRBD1 TGTGCCACCAGCACCGGGACAGGGGGCTTCGGCTACACCTTC CATSTGTGGFGYTF
TRBJ1-1 TRBV20-1 few TRBD1 TGCAGTGCTAGCCCCTTGGGACAGGTGCAGAACACTGAAGCTTTCTTT CSASPLGQVQNTEAFF
TRBJ1-5 TRBV27 few - TGTGCCAGCAGTTCTACCGGGCCGCTATATAGCAATCAGCCCCAGCATTTT CASSSTGPLYSNQPQHF